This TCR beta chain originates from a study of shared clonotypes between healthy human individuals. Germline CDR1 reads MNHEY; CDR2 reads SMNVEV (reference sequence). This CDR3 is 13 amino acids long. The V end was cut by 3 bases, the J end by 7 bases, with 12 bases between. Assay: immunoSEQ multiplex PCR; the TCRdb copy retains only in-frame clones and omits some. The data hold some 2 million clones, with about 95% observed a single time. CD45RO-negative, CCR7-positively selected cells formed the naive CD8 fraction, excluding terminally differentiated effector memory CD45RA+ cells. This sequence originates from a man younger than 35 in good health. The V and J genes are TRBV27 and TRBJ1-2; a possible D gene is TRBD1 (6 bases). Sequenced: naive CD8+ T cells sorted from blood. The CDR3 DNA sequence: TGTGCCAGCAGTTTGGGGGGGGCACGTGGCTACACCTTC. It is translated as CASSLGGARGYTF.